Following are 26 T cell receptor beta chains from one sample sequenced in a study of T cell clonality in common variable immunodeficiency. The assay was immunoSEQ multiplex PCR, and TCRdb's table has in-frame clones only and misses some. The sample holds about 64,000 clones, and no clone turns up only once. The sequencing input was peripheral blood mononuclear cells. The receptors originated from a person aged 18 to 75 in good health.

Ten or more counts support this clone. The read gets to within 3 residues of the CDR3 end, and the germline J gene fills in the rest. The rearrangement joins TRBV27 to TRBJ2-7; 8 bases are shared with TRBD1. This CDR3 has 14 amino acids. The V and J ends lost 5 bases and 3 bases, in that order; junction bases with no gene match: 6. CDR1 is MNHEY and CDR2 is SMNVEV in the germline V gene (reference sequence). CDR3 loop: CASSPRTGGYEQYF. Incomplete CDR3 DNA: TGTGCCAGCAGTCCTCGAACAGGGGGCTACGAG.

This clone has ten or more counts. The read terminates 3 residues before the CDR3 end, so the remaining end is supplied by the germline J gene. This chain uses TRBV20-1 with TRBJ1-2; D uncertain. Germline V gene lookup returns CDR1 DFQATT and CDR2 SNEGSKA (reference sequence). This CDR3 has 12 amino acids. The CDR3 loop is CSAEAVAVGYTF. The CDR3 bases that were read are TGCAGTGCCGAGGCAGTGGCAGTGGGC.

This clone was counted ten times or more. The read ends 3 residues before the CDR3 terminus; that terminus is restored from the germline J gene. The rearrangement links TRBV10-3 to TRBJ2-7, with 9 bases that match TRBD1. Per germline, CDR1 ENHRY and CDR2 SYGVKD. The CDR3 sequence is 16 residues long. J was trimmed by 5 bases and V by 1 base; bases with no gene match: 9. Incomplete CDR3 DNA: TGTGCCATCAGTGAGTTAGGGACAGGGTCCCTCCACGAG. It translates to CAISELGTGSLHE. The full CDR3 protein is CAISELGTGSLHEQYF.

This clone showed up many times. Coverage ceases 3 residues before the CDR3 finishes, and the germline J gene fills in the end. The chain couples TRBV9 to TRBJ2-1; 7 bases agree with TRBD2. The CDR3 consists of 15 residues. The trim removed 4 bases at V and 0 bases at J, leaving 4 bases unmatched. Germline V lookup: CDR1 SGDLS, CDR2 YYNGEE. The CDR3 is CASSLRDYSYNEQFF. CDR3 DNA (partial): TGTGCCAGCAGCCTTCGGGACTACTCCTACAATGAG.

The table lists this clone with many counts. The observed sequence ends 3 residues before the CDR3 terminus, with the missing tail filled in from the germline J gene. The gene calls are TRBV2 and TRBJ1-5; D gene uncertain. The germline CDR1 and CDR2 sequences are SNHLY and FYNNEI. V was shortened by 5 bases and J by 2 bases, with 13 bases between the two germline ends. The CDR3 totals 15 residues. CDR3 bases read: TGTGCCAGCAGTTCCCGCAAGGGTCGCAATCAGCCC. Protein product: CASSSRKGRNQP. The CDR3 in its entirety is CASSSRKGRNQPQHF.

At least ten counts were recorded for this clone. The read is 3 residues too short to cover the CDR3 end, so that end is filled in from the germline J gene. The V gene is TRBV24-1, the J gene TRBJ2-7, with D perhaps TRBD2 (5 bases). CDR3 length: 13 residues. Germline values: CDR1 KGHDR, CDR2 SFDVKD. V was pared by 5 bases and J by 5 bases, with 12 bases between. The CDR3 bases that were read are TGTGCCACCAGTGTGGCGGGTATCAACGAG. It specifies CATSVAGINE. Given in full, the CDR3 is CATSVAGINEQYF.

This clone was counted only a few times. The read ends 3 residues early relative to the CDR3; the germline J gene fills the gap. The V and J genes are TRBV10-2 and TRBJ1-4, with 9 bases aligning to TRBD1. Trimming removed 8 bases from V and 6 bases from J; junction bases left unmatched: 1. Germline V CDR1 and CDR2: WSHSY, SAAADI. The CDR3 runs to 12 residues. The part of the CDR3 DNA that was read is TGCGCCAGCCGGACAGGGGATGAAAAA. Its protein is CASRTGDEK. The complete CDR3 protein is CASRTGDEKLFF.

In this sample, this clone turned up many times. CDR3 DNA (partial): TGCGCCAGCAGCCAACGACAGCTGGGATCTGAAAAA. The encoded protein is CASSQRQLGSEK. The entire CDR3 reads CASSQRQLGSEKLFF. The rearrangement joins TRBV4-1 to TRBJ1-4; tentatively, D is TRBD1 (5 bases). The read is 3 residues too short to cover the CDR3 end, so that end is filled in from the germline J gene. The CDR3 length is 15 residues. Germline V gene lookup returns CDR1 MGHRA and CDR2 YSYEKL. Trimming pared 2 bases from V and 7 bases from J, leaving 14 bases between.

This clone appeared many times. The chain's CDR3 is CSARDLTSGRSSHEQYF. The part of the CDR3 DNA that was read is TGCAGTGCTAGAGATCTTACTAGCGGGAGGAGTAGCCACGAG. V gene TRBV20-1 combines with J gene TRBJ2-7; 12 nucleotides align to TRBD2. The sequence runs out 3 residues before the end of the CDR3; the remainder is reconstructed from the germline J gene. J gave up 5 bases and V 0 bases, and 11 bases lay outside the gene matches. Germline assignment: CDR1 DFQATT and CDR2 SNEGSKA (reference sequence). This CDR3 is 17 amino acids long.

This clone has at least ten counts. The CDR3 is cut off 3 residues early in the read; its end comes from the germline J gene. The gene calls are TRBV4-1 and TRBJ2-7, with 10 bases matching TRBD2. The germline gives CDR1 MGHRA, CDR2 YSYEKL. This CDR3 has 16 residues. V was clipped by 1 base and J by 0 bases; unmatched bases: 3. The CDR3 protein is CASSQVASGSSYEQYF. The sequenced part of the CDR3 DNA is TGCGCCAGCAGCCAAGTCGCTAGCGGGAGCTCCTACGAG.

This clone was counted ten times or more. Read data end 3 residues before the CDR3 end; the end is taken from the germline J gene. The chain links TRBV4-2 to TRBJ2-7; D gene ambiguous. This CDR3 has 14 amino acids. Trimming removed 4 bases from V and 1 base from J, with 11 bases in between. CDR1 and CDR2 from the germline V gene are LGHNA and YNFKEQ. The sequenced CDR3 bases are TGTGCCAGCAGCCCCCGACTGGATTCCTACGAG. Translating it yields CASSPRLDSYE. In full, the CDR3 is CASSPRLDSYEQYF.

This clone appeared a few times. The read halts 3 residues ahead of the CDR3 end, with the missing end drawn from the germline J gene. The chain combines TRBV2 with TRBJ1-5, with D maybe TRBD1 (5 bases). Germline-derived CDR1 and CDR2 are SNHLY and FYNNEI. The CDR3 has 15 residues. V lost 4 bases, J lost 0 bases, and 10 bases lay in between. The sequenced CDR3 bases are TGTGCCAGCAGTGTGGGAGGGGCTAGCAATCAGCCC. Translating it yields CASSVGGASNQP. The full CDR3 protein reads CASSVGGASNQPQHF.

This clone was detected many times. Read sequence stops 3 residues before the CDR3 end, and the germline J gene provides the missing end. The V and J genes are TRBV20-1 and TRBJ1-1; a weak D match, TRBD1 (5 bases). The CDR3 loop spans 16 amino acids. V lost 0 bases and J lost 0, with 14 bases in between. The germline V gene has CDR1 DFQATT and CDR2 SNEGSKA (reference sequence). CDR3 DNA (partial): TGCAGTGCTAGAGATCCCCAGGGTCCCGTGAACACTGAA. It encodes CSARDPQGPVNTE. The full CDR3 sequence reads CSARDPQGPVNTEAFF.

This clone showed up many times. The read terminates 3 residues before the CDR3 end, so the remaining end is supplied by the germline J gene. The J gene is TRBJ2-7, the V gene TRBV7-2; 7 nucleotides align to TRBD1. The CDR3 runs 14 residues. The J segment lost 0 bases and the V segment lost 5 bases, leaving 4 bases of the junction unmatched. Germline V gives CDR1 SGHTA, CDR2 FQGNSA. CDR3 residues: CASSPRQGSYEQYF. Incomplete CDR3 DNA: TGTGCCAGCAGCCCCCGACAGGGCTCCTACGAG.

Comments on this clone: With the read ending 3 residues before the CDR3 end, the germline J gene is used to fill in that end. V gene TRBV2 combines with J gene TRBJ1-5; 8 bases line up with TRBD1. Per the germline V gene, CDR1 is SNHLY and CDR2 is FYNNEI. V trimming: 6 bases; J trimming: 2 bases; junction bases outside the gene matches: 6. CDR3 length equals 15 residues. The CDR3: CASRLGTGGNQPQHF. The sequenced part of the CDR3 DNA is TGTGCCAGCAGGCTCGGGACAGGCGGCAATCAGCCC.

This clone was recorded many times. The CDR3 extends 3 residues past the end of the read, so its final part is completed from the germline J gene. The chain links TRBV7-9 to TRBJ1-1; D gene ambiguous. Germline V gene data show CDR1 as SEHNR and CDR2 as FQNEAQ (reference sequence). The CDR3 loop spans 13 amino acids. V lost 7 bases, J lost 0 bases, and 9 bases lay in between. Partial CDR3 DNA: TGTGCCAGCACCCCTCCCCTGAACACTGAA. Translating gives CASTPPLNTE. The full CDR3 protein is CASTPPLNTEAFF. Looking up the rest from reference TRBV7-9 and TRBJ1-1 gives the full variable domain: DTGVSQNPRHKITKRGQNVTFRCDPISEHNRLYWYRQTLGQGPEFLTYFQNEAQLEKSRLLSDRFSAERPKGSFSTLEIQRTEQGDSAMYLCASTPPLNTEAFFGQGTRLTVV.

This clone was observed many times. The read halts 3 residues ahead of the CDR3 end, with the missing end drawn from the germline J gene. V and J are TRBV20-1 and TRBJ2-3; weak D call: TRBD1 (5 bases). Between the trimmed V and J ends, which lost 1 base and 3 bases, there was a span of 8 bases. The CDR3 has 13 amino acids. The V gene's germline CDR1 is DFQATT and CDR2 SNEGSKA (reference sequence). CDR3 loop: CSARAPGTDTQYF. CDR3 DNA (partial): TGCAGTGCTAGAGCGCCAGGGACAGATACG.

The sample holds many counts of this clone. The CDR3 DNA, read in part, is TGCGCCAGCAGCTTGGACGGGAATGAG. Its protein product is CASSLDGNE. The full CDR3 sequence reads CASSLDGNEQFF. This rearrangement joins TRBV5-1 to TRBJ2-1, with D unresolved. The read ends 3 residues before the CDR3 terminus; that terminus is restored from the germline J gene. Trimming removed 0 bases at V and 7 bases at J, with 5 bases between. Per the germline V gene, CDR1 is SGHRS and CDR2 is YFSETQ. The CDR3 covers 12 residues. Full variable domain (rest looked up from reference TRBV5-1 and TRBJ2-1): KAGVTQTPRYLIKTRGQQVTLSCSPISGHRSVSWYQQTPGQGLQFLFEYFSETQRNKGNFPGRFSGRQFSNSRSEMNVSTLELGDSALYLCASSLDGNEQFFGPGTRLTVL.

This clone was counted many times. Sequencing ends 3 residues short of the CDR3 end; the germline J gene provides the rest. The chain links TRBV4-1 to TRBJ2-3; no reliable D call. Germline loops: CDR1 MGHRA, CDR2 YSYEKL. Trimming removed 0 bases at V and 1 base at J, with 5 bases between. The CDR3 sequence is 14 residues long. The CDR3 is CASSQERGTDTQYF. CDR3 bases read: TGCGCCAGCAGCCAAGAACGGGGCACAGATACG.

This clone was recorded at least ten times. The read ends 3 residues shy of where the CDR3 ends; the end is completed using the germline J gene. The J gene is TRBJ2-3, the V gene TRBV28; 10 bases are a match to TRBD2. The CDR3 runs to 17 residues. Germline loops: CDR1 MDHEN, CDR2 SYDVKM. The ends lost 5 bases at V and 1 base at J; junction bases unmatched: 9. Here the CDR3 reads CASSLGLAGVGTDTQYF. CDR3 bases read: TGTGCCAGCAGTCTGGGCCTAGCGGGAGTGGGCACAGATACG.

This clone has ten or more counts. Read sequence stops 3 residues before the CDR3 end, and the germline J gene provides the missing end. V gene TRBV12-3 or TRBV12-4 combines with J gene TRBJ1-5; D remains unclear. V gave up 2 bases and J gave up 1 base, with 3 bases separating them. The CDR3 covers 13 residues. The CDR3 bases that were read are TGTGCCAGCAGTTTACAGAGCAATCAGCCC. The encoded protein is CASSLQSNQP. The whole CDR3 protein reads CASSLQSNQPQHF.

This clone turned up a few times. The CDR3 extends 3 residues past the end of the read, so its final part is completed from the germline J gene. The chain combines TRBV2 with TRBJ1-1, with TRBD1 matching over 9 bases. The CDR3 spans 16 residues. Germline assignment: CDR1 SNHLY and CDR2 FYNNEI. The CDR3 is CASSGGPGQGALTAFF. Partial CDR3 DNA: TGTGCCAGCAGTGGTGGTCCGGGACAGGGTGCCCTGACA.

This clone was counted many times. The read halts 3 residues ahead of the CDR3 end, with the missing end drawn from the germline J gene. The J gene is TRBJ2-1, the V gene TRBV5-6, with a possible D match to TRBD1 (5 bases). The CDR3 is made up of 14 amino acids. Germline V gene lookup returns CDR1 SGHDT and CDR2 YYEEEE. Trimming stripped 0 bases from V and 9 bases from J, with 13 bases between. The CDR3 spells CASSLGQGRIEQFF. CDR3 DNA (partial): TGTGCCAGCAGCTTGGGGCAGGGCAGGATTGAG.

This clone appeared many times. The observed sequence ends 3 residues before the CDR3 terminus, with the missing tail filled in from the germline J gene. This chain links TRBV29-1 with TRBJ2-7; TRBD1 matches 9 bases. The germline CDR1 and CDR2 sequences are SQVTM and ANQGSEA. The CDR3 sequence is 13 residues long. Trimming took 5 bases from V and 4 from J; bases not matched to a gene: 6. CDR3 DNA, as far as it was read: TGCAGCGTTCCCGGGACAGGGCTGTACGAG. This codes for CSVPGTGLYE. The entire CDR3 protein is CSVPGTGLYEQYF.

This clone has a count of ten or more. The read halts 3 residues ahead of the CDR3 end, with the missing end drawn from the germline J gene. The chain combines TRBV20-1 with TRBJ2-6; no reliable D call. The CDR3 totals 13 residues. CDR1 DFQATT and CDR2 SNEGSKA come from the germline V gene (reference sequence). Trimming took 7 bases from V and 1 from J, leaving 8 bases between them. The part of the CDR3 DNA that was read is TGCAGTGGGTCAGAATCTGGGGCCAACGTC. Amino acids: CSGSESGANV. The entire CDR3 is CSGSESGANVLTF.

This clone was counted at least ten times. Read coverage stops 3 residues before the CDR3 terminus; the germline J gene supplies the remainder. The chain combines TRBV29-1 with TRBJ2-7, with 8 bases lining up with TRBD2. Germline CDR1 SQVTM, CDR2 ANQGSEA. J gave up 5 bases and V 7 bases, and 10 bases lay outside the gene matches. The CDR3 contains 13 residues. CDR3 DNA (partial): TGCAGCGCCAGCGGGGGTTCGCTGAACGAG. Its translation: CSASGGSLNE. The CDR3, in full, reads CSASGGSLNEQYF.